The 18 T cell receptor beta chains below were found in one sample sequenced in a study of chemoradiotherapy in HPV16-positive cancers. Assay used: immunoSEQ multiplex PCR; TCRdb lists only in-frame clones, some missing. The table lists roughly 19,000 clones, approximately 89% of them singletons. Sequencing used blood, obtained from a patient who underwent chemoradiotherapy. The receptors shown here come from a human donor with HPV-associated anogenital cancer.

This CDR3 reads CASSPKGGETQYF. For the CDR3, the DNA is TGTGCCAGCTCACCAAAGGGCGGGGAGACCCAGTACTTC. The chain uses TRBV18 and TRBJ2-5, with D perhaps matching TRBD2 (5 bases). The CDR3 runs 13 residues. Germline values: CDR1 KGHSH, CDR2 LQKENI. V lost 2 bases to trimming and J lost 5 bases, with 9 bases between them.

The chain uses TRBV5-1 and TRBJ2-2; possibly TRBD1 for D (6 bases). The CDR3 totals 14 residues. The germline CDR1 and CDR2 sequences are SGHRS and YFSETQ. V shed 0 bases and J shed 4 bases, with 7 bases lying between them. The CDR3 spells CASSLVTGTGELFF. The CDR3 nucleotides are TGCGCCAGCAGCTTGGTGACAGGCACCGGGGAGCTGTTTTTT.

CDR3 sequence reads: CASSQDFSGSPQHF. In DNA form, the CDR3 reads TGCGCCAGCAGCCAAGATTTCAGCGGGAGTCCCCAGCATTTT. The chain employs TRBV4-3 and TRBJ1-5; D uncertain. The ends were cut back, 0 bases at V and 10 bases at J, with 13 bases in the middle. The CDR3 is 14 amino acids. Germline loops: CDR1 LGHNA, CDR2 YSLEER.

The J gene is TRBJ2-1, the V gene TRBV11-3, with D perhaps TRBD1 (7 bases). The germline V and J ends were trimmed by 0 bases and 10 bases, with 16 bases remaining between them. The CDR3 spans 15 residues. CDR1 is SGHNT, CDR2 YENEEA, per germline. The CDR3 region is CASSLDRGTVEEQFF. CDR3 in DNA: TGTGCCAGCAGCTTAGACCGGGGGACAGTGGAGGAGCAGTTCTTC.

The J gene is TRBJ2-4, the V gene TRBV28; D might be TRBD1 or TRBD2, each matching 6 bases. The ends were cut back, 6 bases at V and 7 bases at J, with 7 bases in the middle. The CDR3 runs 11 residues. Germline assignment: CDR1 MDHEN and CDR2 SYDVKM. CDR3 DNA: TGTGCCAGCAGAGGGGGGAACATTCAGTACTTC. Protein sequence: CASRGGNIQYF.

This chain connects TRBV10-2 to TRBJ1-1; 9 bases map to TRBD1. Germline V gene lookup returns CDR1 WSHSY and CDR2 SAAADI. The CDR3 contains 13 residues. J lost 3 bases, V lost 6 bases, and 2 bases had no gene match. The CDR3 bases are TGCGCCAGCAGGGACAGGGGATACACTGAAGCTTTCTTT. It specifies CASRDRGYTEAFF.

In DNA, the CDR3 is TGTGCCAGTAGTACGGACAGATGGAACACTGAAGCTTTCTTT. This sequence encodes CASSTDRWNTEAFF. The chain carries TRBV19 and TRBJ1-1; D is possibly TRBD1 (6 bases). This CDR3 comprises 14 residues. V was clipped by 4 bases and J by 1 base, with 10 bases between them. The germline V gene encodes CDR1 LNHDA and CDR2 SQIVND (reference sequence).

This chain links TRBV7-6 with TRBJ2-1; TRBD2 aligns across 9 bases. Germline V CDR1 and CDR2: SGHVS, FNYEAQ. The CDR3 extends over 17 amino acids. With V trimmed by 5 bases and J by 4 bases, 12 bases remained unmatched. CDR3 sequence (DNA): TGTGCCAGCAGCAGGAGCGGGAGGTCAGCCTATTACAATGAGCAGTTCTTC. Translated: CASSRSGRSAYYNEQFF. Drawing the rest from reference TRBV7-6 and TRBJ2-1, the complete variable domain is GAGVSQSPRYKVTKRGQDVALRCDPISGHVSLYWYRQALGQGPEFLTYFNYEAQQDKSGLPNDRFSAERPEGSISTLTIQRTEQRDSAMYRCASSRSGRSAYYNEQFFGPGTRLTVL.

V is TRBV2 and J is TRBJ1-1; D possibly corresponds to TRBD1 (6 bases). CDR1 is SNHLY and CDR2 is FYNNEI in the germline V gene. This CDR3 contains 14 residues. The V gene lost 8 bases and the J gene lost 0 bases, with 13 bases spanning the gap. CDR3 nucleotide sequence: TGTGCCAGCGGCGGACAGCCGATGAACACTGAAGCTTTCTTT. Translated, it gives CASGGQPMNTEAFF.

This clone was seen only a few times. The chain links TRBV6-4 to TRBJ2-3; 8 positions match TRBD1. The CDR3 has 16 amino acids. Trimming cost V 0 bases and J 2 bases; bases outside gene matches: 4. Germline assignment: CDR1 MRHNA and CDR2 SNTAGT. The CDR3 is CASSDSGQGHTDTQYF. The CDR3 DNA sequence: TGTGCCAGCAGTGACTCAGGACAGGGCCACACAGATACGCAGTATTTT.

The chain joins TRBV29-1 to TRBJ2-2; tentatively, D is TRBD1 (5 bases). The CDR3 consists of 13 residues. Trimming removed 4 bases from V and 7 bases from J, with 13 bases in between. CDR1 and CDR2 from the germline V gene are SQVTM and ANQGSEA. CDR3 bases: TGCAGCGTTGGGGGAAGGGGCAGCGGGGAGCTGTTTTTT. It translates to CSVGGRGSGELFF.

This clone was recorded once. V is TRBV6-6 and J is TRBJ2-3; no firm D call. Trimming shortened V by 4 bases and J by 1 base, and 6 bases separated the two germline ends. The CDR3 totals 13 residues. Germline V gene lookup returns CDR1 MNHNY and CDR2 SVGAGI (reference sequence). The CDR3 nucleotides read TGTGCCAGCAGTTTGACTGGCACAGATACGCAGTATTTT. Amino acids: CASSLTGTDTQYF.

The gene calls are TRBV4-1 and TRBJ2-3; tentatively, D is TRBD1 (6 bases). Germline-derived CDR1 and CDR2 are MGHRA and YSYEKL. V lost 1 base and J 5 bases, leaving 16 bases between the germline ends. There are 16 residues in the CDR3. The CDR3 reads CASSQVPDRGLDTQYF. The CDR3 DNA reads as TGCGCCAGCAGCCAAGTCCCAGATAGGGGGTTAGATACGCAGTATTTT.

In regard to this clone: The junction departs from germline at one end; a sequencing error may be responsible. This chain links TRBV7-7 with TRBJ2-1, with D possibly matching TRBD2 (6 bases). Germline V lookup: CDR1 SSHAT, CDR2 FNYEAQ (reference sequence). The CDR3 extends over 13 amino acids. The CDR3: CASSPSGGNEQFF. The DNA of the CDR3 is TGTGCTAGCAGCCCCTCCGGGGGCAATGAGCAGTTCTTC.

The V and J genes are TRBV29-1 and TRBJ2-7; 7 positions agree with TRBD2. There are 16 residues in the CDR3. Looked up from germline, CDR1 is SQVTM and CDR2 is ANQGSEA. With 0 bases clipped from V and 1 base from J, the junction kept 9 bases outside the gene matches. The CDR3 region has the DNA TGCAGCGTTGAAGATTATGAGCGGGGCCCTTCCTACGAGCAGTACTTC. Translation gives CSVEDYERGPSYEQYF.

Notes on this clone: An end of the junction does not agree with germline; a read error may underlie this. The chain recombines TRBV7-9 with TRBJ2-7; TRBD2 matches at 8 bases. CDR1 is SEHNR, CDR2 FQNEAQ, per germline (reference sequence). This CDR3 contains 14 residues. Written as DNA, the CDR3 is TGTGCCAGCAGCGTAGCGGGATCCCTTGGCGAGCAGTACTTC. This translates into CASSVAGSLGEQYF.

The rearrangement links TRBV27 to TRBJ2-1, with TRBD2 matching 7 bases. Germline lookup yields CDR1 MNHEY and CDR2 SMNVEV (reference sequence). There are 15 residues in the CDR3. Trimming at V came to 3 bases and at J to 5 bases, leaving 7 bases not matched to a gene. The CDR3 region has the DNA TGTGCCAGCAGTTTGTTTGGGGGGGAGAACAATGAGCAGTTCTTC. Protein: CASSLFGGENNEQFF.

The chain has TRBV5-4 and TRBJ2-1, with unresolved D. This CDR3 is 14 amino acids long. CDR1 SGHNT and CDR2 YYREEE come from the germline V gene (reference sequence). V lost 1 base to trimming and J lost 5 bases, with 10 bases between them. In DNA, the CDR3 is TGTGCCAGCAGCTTGCCACGCGAGAACAATGAGCAGTTCTTC. It is translated as CASSLPRENNEQFF. The full variable domain, rest sourced from reference TRBV5-4 and TRBJ2-1, is ETGVTQSPTHLIKTRGQQVTLRCSSQSGHNTVSWYQQALGQGPQFIFQYYREEENGRGNFPPRFSGLQFPNYSSELNVNALELDDSALYLCASSLPRENNEQFFGPGTRLTVL.